The present TCR beta chain was sequenced within a study of long-term antiretroviral therapy in people with HIV (dated by TCRdb to 2022 to 2024). Context from the whole study: Collection of the earliest samples took place about a decade ahead of the 2015 WHO recommendation for immediate ART, at a time when ART was typically delayed until CD4 counts fell. No cross-contamination during QIAcube processing was shown when test extractions of a monoclonal T-cell line were performed alongside 30 to 40 polyclonal samples. A total of 192 cryopreserved PBMC samples were contributed to the cohort by 30 adults with confirmed HIV infection, with samples collected serially over a mean of 6 years (range 1-12). A retrospective serial study tested whether changes in peripheral blood TRB repertoire composition and diversity were associated with ART initiation and durable HIV suppression. Of the approximately 30 participants with HIV, roughly twelve were female. Broader findings and caveats from the paper: Inferences about post-ART repertoire changes were limited because no data were available on ART adherence, viral resistance or therapy changes. Expanded TRB clones identified before ART initiation dominated the repertoire across all time points, though the dominance fluctuated and decreased in many PLHIV after ART. Narrower CDR3 length ranges were observed in HIV repertoires than in controls, and an antigen-experienced repertoire with only a slight naive shift after ART was suggested by the network structure. Owing to limited PBMC availability, only the TCR beta chain was sequenced, without alpha chain pairing. Because cell numbers in pre-ART samples were limited, unsorted PBMC were profiled instead of sorted CD4+ and CD8+ T cells. ART initiation was associated with a significant increase in TRB diversity, but diversity stayed significantly below transplant donor controls even after long-term ART. Samples dated from 2004 to 2017, and the ART regimens used may be less effective than current ones.

To be included, a participant needed at least one PBMC sample from before ART initiation plus at least two post-ART samples. All participants with HIV were treated in the United States of America. Cryopreserved samples of about 1-10 million PBMC were thawed and washed before DNA extraction. At the time of the earliest PBMC sample, participants with HIV were aged between roughly 20 and 60 years. Per participant, PBMC samples came from 1-4 timepoints prior to ART initiation and 2-8 timepoints following ART initiation, for a median of 7 samples. Serial HIV viral load, CD4+ T-cell count, ART history and demographic data were obtained for every participant. Using a Qiagen kit on a QIAcube, genomic DNA was extracted from unsorted PBMC, with samples processed in batches of 12. The immunoSEQ hsTCRB v3.0 assay was used at survey level resolution to sequence the TRB variable region. The target sequencing depth for TRB was about 40,000-55,000 T-cell genomes per sample. Pooled TRB libraries were sequenced on an Illumina MiSeq with a v3 150-cycle kit. The study's processing was this. Analysis of repertoires was carried out in R inside a reproducible Nextflow workflow spanning QC, data transformation and analysis. Custom analyses were implemented in LymphoSeq2, an R package for AIRR-Seq data exploration. Four samples yielding fewer than 5000 total TRB sequences were excluded, leaving 188 analyzed HIV repertoires. Among the roughly 190 retained HIV repertoires, around 60 were collected before ART initiation and roughly 130 were collected after ART initiation. Repertoires were downsampled to 5000 TRB nucleotide sequences, and summary statistics were averaged over 100 downsampling iterations. The analysis kept only TRB sequences whose CDR3 regions were at least seven amino acids long. Two measures captured diversity: a Shannon entropy-derived clonality score and the Gini coefficient. In the repertoire networks, any two of the top 5000 CDR3 amino acid sequences were linked whenever the two sequences differed by an edit distance of one. Antigen specificity groups and MHC restriction were predicted for TRB CDR3 amino acid sequences with GLIPH2. To flag known associations with CMV, EBV, HIV or tissue antigens, CDR3 amino acid sequences were compared against VDJdb and McPAS-TCR. Pre-ART, post-ART and control groups were compared with Wilcoxon signed-rank tests and Holm-Bonferroni correction. The source is immuneACCESS, and TCRdb retained only in-frame sequences with V and J called. Part of the clones is not carried over; for the studies checked, unresolved V genes explain less than half of this, and the remainder is unexplained. V, J and clone size derive from that table, while D and trimming were established from the DNA sequence. The sample contains around 20,000 clones, roughly nine tenths of them found a single time. The top ten clonotypes cover under 9.5% of the sample.

The CDR3 runs 14 residues from the cysteine to the phenylalanine. The CDR3 DNA has 42 bases and is translated from base 1. From V the trimming removes 3 bases and from J it removes 5 bases, while the gene matches leave 2 bases of the junction unaccounted for. CDR1 and CDR2 (MNHEY, SMNVEV) derive from the germline V gene (reference sequence). A remark on this clone: This clone's antigen is unknown. No much larger clonotype is one base removed from it; base qualities were not supplied.

Sample: unsorted PBMCs, taken 4.2 years after starting antiretroviral therapy. The V and J genes are TRBV27 and TRBJ2-7, with TRBD1 matching 12 junction bases. This TCR was sampled from a man aged 50 to 59 with HIV. The CDR3 protein is CASSLGDRGHEQYF. The DNA sequence is given as TGTGCCAGCAGTTTGGGGGACAGGGGGCACGAGCAGTACTTC.